These 16 T cell receptor beta chains were sequenced from one sample in a study of human T cells and chemical hapten exposure. Time point noted: patch test 2, 6 weeks after DPC sensitization. Treatment of the sample: therapeutic diphenylcyclopropenone sensitization with weekly scalp DPC. TCRdb used MiXCR to reprocess the RACE reads, holding one entry per CDR3 protein. The table includes about 89,000 distinct CDR3 sequences, approximately 11% detected once. Material: whole blood, obtained in connection with sensitization to the hapten diphenylcyclopropenone (DPC). These receptors were taken from a man in his forties with alopecia areata. Some clones in this sample may be carry-over from other donors' samples.

The rearrangement joins TRBV30 to TRBJ2-7; 9 bases are shared with TRBD1. The V segment lost 3 bases and the J segment 6 bases; nucleotides outside the gene matches: 6. The CDR3 runs 13 residues. Germline V gene data show CDR1 as GTSNPN and CDR2 as SVGIG (reference sequence). The CDR3 sequence: CAWSTGTGSEQYF. The CDR3 DNA reads TGTGCCTGGAGCACCGGGACAGGGTCCGAGCAGTACTTC.

This clonotype was observed a handful of times. The chain combines TRBV29-1 with TRBJ1-1; TRBD1 aligns across 7 bases. Trimming removed 6 bases from V and 1 base from J; junction bases left unmatched: 8. The length of the CDR3 is 14 residues. The germline V gene has CDR1 SQVTM and CDR2 ANQGSEA. In DNA form, the CDR3 reads TGCAGCGTATCCAAGACAGGGTCGAACACTGAAGCTTTCTTT. It encodes CSVSKTGSNTEAFF.

This clonotype was picked up a small number of times. Here the CDR3 reads CASSLDGGKLFF. CDR3 nucleotides: TGTGCCAGCAGCTTAGATGGGGGAAAACTGTTTTTT. The chain links TRBV7-2 to TRBJ1-4, with D maybe TRBD1 (5 bases). Per germline, CDR1 SGHTA and CDR2 FQGNSA. This CDR3 comprises 12 residues. Trimming left V 1 base short and J 10 bases short, with 7 bases between.

The rearrangement links TRBV6-1 to TRBJ2-6; D call uncertain. Germline CDR1 and CDR2: MNHNS and SASEGT. The CDR3 is 16 amino acids. Trimming cost V 1 base and J 3 bases, with 10 bases left between them. CDR3 in amino acids: CASSEESVFGANVLTF. CDR3 nucleotide sequence: TGTGCCAGCAGTGAAGAGAGTGTTTTTGGGGCCAACGTCCTGACTTTC.

The rearrangement links TRBV7-2 to TRBJ2-2; D gene unclear. Germline CDR1 SGHTA, CDR2 FQGNSA. The CDR3 runs to 16 residues. The V and J ends lost 1 base and 1 base respectively, with 10 bases between them. In DNA form, the CDR3 reads TGTGCCAGCAGCTTAGGTACCGGTGTGAACACCGGGGAGCTGTTTTTT. Translation gives CASSLGTGVNTGELFF.

This clonotype came up a few times. The chain carries TRBV6-5 and TRBJ1-1, with 8 bases that match TRBD1. CDR1 is MNHEY and CDR2 is SVGAGI in the germline V gene. This CDR3 is 14 amino acids long. The J segment lost 5 bases and the V segment lost 2 bases, leaving 4 bases of the junction unmatched. The CDR3 region has the DNA TGTGCCAGCAGTTACGCAGGGGGCCCGACTGAAGCTTTCTTT. Its protein product is CASSYAGGPTEAFF.

The table lists this clonotype with many counts. The chain has TRBV6-1 and TRBJ2-7; unclear D gene. Germline V CDR1 and CDR2: MNHNS, SASEGT. The CDR3 spans 13 residues. V shed 6 bases and J shed 3 bases, with 12 bases lying between them. CDR3 region: CASRGGGNYEQYV. The CDR3 DNA sequence: TGTGCCAGCAGGGGTGGCGGAAACTACGAGCAGTACGTC.

In this sample, this clonotype turned up many times. The CDR3 protein is CASSLAYRNTEAFF. The CDR3 nucleotides are TGTGCCAGCAGCTTAGCGTACAGGAACACTGAAGCTTTCTTT. This rearrangement joins TRBV7-9 to TRBJ1-1; D uncertain. Germline V CDR1 and CDR2: SEHNR, FQNEAQ (reference sequence). The CDR3 contains 14 residues. V gave up 0 bases and J gave up 1 base, with 6 bases separating them.

This clonotype was recorded at least ten times. The V and J genes are TRBV6-2 or TRBV6-3 and TRBJ1-2, with D unclear. The germline V and J ends were trimmed by 5 bases and 6 bases, with 16 bases remaining between them. Germline V gene lookup returns CDR1 MNHEY and CDR2 SVGEGT. This CDR3 is 14 amino acids long. The CDR3, as DNA: TGTGCCAGCAGTACCGGAGGCGCGGCAAATGGCTACACCTTC. This gives the protein CASSTGGAANGYTF.

This clonotype occurred a few times. One end of the junction varies from germline; a read error may be responsible. The chain is built from TRBV7-7 and TRBJ2-5; D uncertain. Germline CDR1 is SSHAT and CDR2 is FNYEAQ (reference sequence). The CDR3 length is 11 residues. CDR3 protein: CASSATETQYF. Written as DNA, the CDR3 is TGTGCTAGCAGTGCTACGGAGACCCAGTACTTC.

This clonotype occurred a few times. The chain uses TRBV4-2 and TRBJ2-3; maybe TRBD2 (5 bases). Between the trimmed V and J ends, which lost 0 bases and 1 base, there was a span of 17 bases. The CDR3 has 18 amino acids. Germline V gene sequence: CDR1 LGHNA, CDR2 YNFKEQ. CDR3 sequence: CASSQDSGAADGTDTQYF. CDR3 in DNA: TGTGCCAGCAGCCAAGATAGTGGCGCAGCGGACGGCACAGATACGCAGTATTTT.

This clonotype was detected only a few times. This rearrangement joins TRBV5-1 to TRBJ2-5, with 11 bases identical to TRBD2. V lost 3 bases, J lost 0 bases, and 7 bases stayed unmatched. Germline V gene sequence: CDR1 SGHRS, CDR2 YFSETQ. The CDR3 loop spans 17 amino acids. This CDR3 is CASSWTWTSGYQETQYF. In nucleotides, the CDR3 is TGCGCCAGCAGCTGGACTTGGACTAGCGGGTACCAAGAGACCCAGTACTTC.

This clonotype has more than one count but fewer than ten. The chain carries TRBV15 and TRBJ2-2; 7 nucleotides agree with TRBD2. V lost 3 bases to trimming and J lost 1 base; unmatched junction nucleotides: 11. Germline lookup yields CDR1 LNHNV and CDR2 YYDKDF (reference sequence). The CDR3 spans 18 residues. The CDR3 DNA reads TGTGCCACCAGCAGGGGGGGAAGGGCTAGCGGGAACACCGGGGAGCTGTTTTTT. Translating gives CATSRGGRASGNTGELFF. Variable domain in full (rest from reference TRBV15 and TRBJ2-2): DAMVIQNPRYQVTQFGKPVTLSCSQTLNHNVMYWYQQKSSQAPKLLFHYYDKDFNNEADTPDNFQSRRPNTSFCFLDIRSPGLGDTAMYLCATSRGGRASGNTGELFFGEGSRLTVL.

The CDR3 sequence is CASSGVWASGRTRSYNEQFF. The CDR3 region has the DNA TGTGCCAGCAGTGGGGTTTGGGCTAGCGGGAGGACCCGCTCCTACAATGAGCAGTTCTTC. This sequence joins TRBV6-5 and TRBJ2-1; 11 bases agree with TRBD2. Looked up from germline, CDR1 is MNHEY and CDR2 is SVGAGI. The CDR3 has 20 residues. Trimming took 5 bases from V and 0 from J; bases not matched to a gene: 15.

The J gene is TRBJ1-1, the V gene TRBV7-2, with no clear D. The CDR3 spans 14 residues. V lost 0 bases to trimming and J lost 5 bases, with 10 bases between them. Germline CDR1 and CDR2: SGHTA and FQGNSA. The chain's CDR3 is CASSLAVGRTEAFF. The CDR3 DNA reads TGTGCCAGCAGCTTAGCGGTGGGTCGGACTGAAGCTTTCTTT.

This chain connects TRBV7-8 to TRBJ2-5, with 7 bases that match TRBD1. The CDR3 is 15 amino acids. V was pared by 2 bases and J by 4 bases, with 7 bases of the junction left unmatched. Germline V gene lookup returns CDR1 SGHVS and CDR2 FQNEAQ. This chain's CDR3 is CASSLQTHRGETQYF. CDR3 coding DNA: TGTGCCAGCAGCTTACAAACCCACAGGGGAGAGACCCAGTACTTC.